The clone carrying this T cell receptor beta chain occurred a few times. Its antigen remains unknown. The record originates from a study of T-cell memory formation after mild COVID-19. Findings of the study overall: Contracting CD8+ clones were enriched in EMRA, CD4+ mainly in CM and EM.

TCRdb reprocessed the 5' RACE reads with MiXCR, giving one entry per CDR3 protein. The sample carries about 290,000 distinct CDR3 sequences, approximately 15% recorded once. Sequenced: PBMCs or a T cell subset sorted from them (not recorded which). This sequence was found in a man aged 18 to 30 who had mild COVID-19 (a few samples of this study predate the infection). Cell type and time point are not known.

As DNA, the CDR3 is TGTGCCAGCAGCCAAGTCCTAGCGGGAAACACAGATACGCAGTATTTT. Translation: CASSQVLAGNTDTQYF. The genes are TRBV4-2 and TRBJ2-3, with 9 positions matching TRBD2. The CDR3 length is 16 residues. Germline CDR1 reads LGHNA; CDR2 reads YNFKEQ. The J segment lost 2 bases and the V segment lost 1 base, leaving 4 bases of the junction unmatched.